Shown below are 20 T cell receptor beta chains from a single sample sequenced in a study of early T cells in non-severe SARS-CoV-2 infection. MiXCR, applied by TCRdb to the 5' RACE reads, yields one record per CDR3 protein. The sample includes some 38,000 distinct CDR3 sequences, 5.5% to 7% of them seen just once. Source: whole blood, taken at baseline. Receptor source: an adult who was a healthcare worker with PCR-confirmed SARS-CoV-2 infection or an uninfected control (not recorded which).

This clonotype was seen many times. The rearrangement joins TRBV6-1 to TRBJ1-1, with D maybe TRBD1 (6 bases). The germline V gene encodes CDR1 MNHNS and CDR2 SASEGT. The CDR3 sequence is 15 residues long. V lost 8 bases and J 0 bases, leaving 16 bases between the germline ends. Written as DNA, the CDR3 is TGTGCCAGCGGTGGAAGACAGGTCATGAACACTGAAGCTTTCTTT. This encodes CASGGRQVMNTEAFF.

This clonotype was found many times. The V call is TRBV7-9, the J call TRBJ1-1; D is possibly TRBD1 (5 bases). Trimming removed 4 bases at V and 4 bases at J, with 10 bases between. Germline lookup yields CDR1 SEHNR and CDR2 FQNEAQ (reference sequence). This CDR3 contains 13 residues. The CDR3 reads CASSSDSITEAFF. Written as DNA, the CDR3 is TGTGCCAGCAGCTCCGACAGTATCACTGAAGCTTTCTTT. The whole variable domain, filled in from reference TRBV7-9 and TRBJ1-1, reads DTGVSQNPRHKITKRGQNVTFRCDPISEHNRLYWYRQTLGQGPEFLTYFQNEAQLEKSRLLSDRFSAERPKGSFSTLEIQRTEQGDSAMYLCASSSDSITEAFFGQGTRLTVV.

This clonotype was counted only a few times. The chain joins TRBV6-2 or TRBV6-3 to TRBJ2-3; either TRBD1 or TRBD2 may fit D (6 bases each). Per the germline V gene, CDR1 is MNHEY and CDR2 is SVGEGT. CDR3 length: 14 amino acids. Trimming cost V 6 bases and J 4 bases, with 14 bases left between them. CDR3 DNA sequence: TGTGCCAGCAGCGTAGGGGGGTACCCAGATACGCAGTATTTT. Its protein product is CASSVGGYPDTQYF.

This clonotype was seen repeatedly, ten times or more. The chain couples TRBV7-9 to TRBJ2-1, with D possibly matching TRBD2 (6 bases). Germline V gene data show CDR1 as SEHNR and CDR2 as FQNEAQ (reference sequence). The CDR3 length is 15 residues. Deletions cut 5 bases from V and 3 bases from J, with 14 bases between. CDR3 amino acids: CASSPRRGIYNEQFF. DNA for the CDR3: TGTGCCAGCAGCCCACGGAGGGGAATCTACAATGAGCAGTTCTTC.

This clonotype was seen ten or more times. The chain carries TRBV5-4 and TRBJ2-3; D call uncertain. This CDR3 contains 15 residues. Trimming pared 2 bases from V and 0 bases from J, leaving 10 bases between. Per the germline V gene, CDR1 is SGHNT and CDR2 is YYREEE (reference sequence). For the CDR3, the DNA is TGTGCCAGCAGCTTAGGAGCGTCTAGCACAGATACGCAGTATTTT. This gives the protein CASSLGASSTDTQYF.

This clonotype was seen a few times. The J gene is TRBJ2-2, the V gene TRBV12-3 or TRBV12-4; D may be TRBD1 or TRBD2 (6 bases each). The CDR3 is 16 amino acids. Between the trimmed V and J ends, which lost 1 base and 5 bases, there was a span of 14 bases. The CDR3: CASSLGSGAETGELFF. CDR3 DNA sequence: TGTGCCAGCAGTTTAGGTTCGGGGGCGGAGACCGGGGAGCTGTTTTTT.

This clonotype came up many times. The chain couples TRBV5-1 to TRBJ2-7; 9 bases align to TRBD2. The CDR3 extends over 17 amino acids. The ends lost 4 bases at V and 3 bases at J; junction bases unmatched: 14. Germline V gene lookup returns CDR1 SGHRS and CDR2 YFSETQ. The CDR3 nucleotides read TGCGCCAGCAGCCACGGAGGGCGAGCGGGAGGTGACTACGAGCAGTACTTC. This sequence encodes CASSHGGRAGGDYEQYF.

In its sample, this clonotype was seen many times. The chain is built from TRBV12-3 or TRBV12-4 and TRBJ2-2; TRBD2 is a possible D gene (5 bases). V was trimmed by 6 bases and J by 7 bases, leaving 9 bases between them. CDR3 length equals 12 residues. The CDR3 DNA is TGTGCCAGCAGCCGGGATCACGGGGAGCTGTTTTTT. Its translation is CASSRDHGELFF.

This clonotype was detected ten times or more. J is TRBJ2-4 and V is TRBV19; D not certain. V gave up 9 bases and J gave up 8 bases, with 14 bases separating them. The CDR3 is 12 amino acids. CDR1 is LNHDA and CDR2 is SQIVND in the germline V gene (reference sequence). The CDR3: CASTTFGDIQYF. CDR3 DNA: TGTGCCAGCACTACCTTTGGGGACATTCAGTACTTC.

This clonotype was counted many times. V usage is TRBV20-1 and J usage is TRBJ1-4; unclear D gene. This CDR3 contains 15 residues. Per germline, CDR1 DFQATT and CDR2 SNEGSKA (reference sequence). Trimming pared 0 bases from V and 8 bases from J, leaving 16 bases between. CDR3 residues: CSARDSKSKGEKLFF. In nucleotides, the CDR3 is TGCAGTGCTAGAGATTCGAAGAGCAAAGGGGAAAAACTGTTTTTT.

The genes are TRBV28 and TRBJ2-3, with no clear D. The V gene lost 3 bases and the J gene lost 9 bases, with 10 bases spanning the gap. CDR3 length: 12 residues. From germline, CDR1 is MDHEN and CDR2 SYDVKM. CDR3 region: CASSFLGKTQYF. The CDR3, as DNA: TGTGCCAGCAGTTTTTTGGGGAAGACGCAGTATTTT.

This clonotype was picked up many times. J is TRBJ1-1 and V is TRBV13; D gene ambiguous. V lost 0 bases, J lost 3 bases, and 14 bases lay in between. This CDR3 comprises 16 residues. CDR1 and CDR2 (germline): PRHDT, FYEKMQ (reference sequence). CDR3 DNA: TGTGCCAGCAGCTTAGGCGACAACTTACGGGACACTGAAGCTTTCTTT. Residues: CASSLGDNLRDTEAFF.

The V and J genes are TRBV10-3 and TRBJ2-3; 9 bases line up with TRBD2. The CDR3 consists of 15 residues. The V gene's germline CDR1 is ENHRY and CDR2 SYGVKD. J lost 4 bases, V lost 11 bases, and 13 bases had no gene match. CDR3 loop: CAGAARGGRADTQYF. The CDR3 nucleotides are TGTGCCGGGGCCGCGCGGGGGGGCAGGGCAGATACGCAGTATTTT.

This clonotype was recorded many times. J is TRBJ1-2 and V is TRBV18; no clear D gene. This CDR3 contains 16 residues. Trimming took 3 bases from V and 8 from J, leaving 22 bases between them. Germline V lookup: CDR1 KGHSH, CDR2 LQKENI. The CDR3 region is CASSPGKGPKSGGYTF. The CDR3, as DNA: TGTGCCAGCTCACCCGGGAAAGGACCGAAATCGGGGGGCTACACCTTC.

At least ten counts were recorded for this clonotype. V and J are TRBV7-2 and TRBJ2-4; D unresolved. Germline CDR1 SGHTA, CDR2 FQGNSA. The CDR3 is 16 amino acids. V gave up 0 bases and J gave up 2 bases, with 11 bases separating them. The CDR3 is CASSLAHTGSKNIQYF. The CDR3 DNA reads as TGTGCCAGCAGCTTAGCGCATACTGGGTCCAAAAACATTCAGTACTTC.

This chain joins TRBV4-3 and TRBJ1-1; 7 bases fit TRBD1. CDR1 LGHNA and CDR2 YSLEER come from the germline V gene. Trimming removed 0 bases from V and 1 base from J; junction bases left unmatched: 5. The CDR3 has 16 residues. The CDR3 sequence: CASSQDRGQRNTEAFF. CDR3 sequence (DNA): TGCGCCAGCAGCCAAGACCGGGGACAGCGGAACACTGAAGCTTTCTTT.

This clonotype was picked up many times. The chain has TRBV7-2 and TRBJ1-2, with 10 positions matching TRBD1. The CDR3 length is 13 residues. J lost 9 bases, V lost 7 bases, and 8 bases had no gene match. Germline values: CDR1 SGHTA, CDR2 FQGNSA. CDR3 residues: CASTMGQGLSYTF. The CDR3 DNA follows: TGTGCCAGCACCATGGGACAGGGGTTGAGCTACACCTTC.

This clonotype showed up many times. The V call is TRBV5-4, the J call TRBJ1-6; no reliable D call. This CDR3 is built from 13 residues. From germline, CDR1 is SGHNT and CDR2 YYREEE (reference sequence). Trimming stripped 4 bases from V and 6 bases from J, with 8 bases between. CDR3 region: CASSRPGNSPLHF. The CDR3 coding sequence is TGTGCCAGCAGCCGACCGGGTAATTCACCCCTCCACTTT.

This rearrangement joins TRBV20-1 to TRBJ1-5; possibly TRBD1 for D (5 bases). This CDR3 has 16 amino acids. Per germline, CDR1 DFQATT and CDR2 SNEGSKA (reference sequence). Trimming stripped 0 bases from V and 4 bases from J, with 16 bases between. CDR3 loop: CSARDHVPGGNQPQHF. DNA for the CDR3: TGCAGTGCTAGAGATCACGTCCCGGGGGGGAATCAGCCCCAGCATTTT.

This clonotype has a count of ten or more. The chain is built from TRBV7-8 and TRBJ1-5; no firm D call. Trimming removed 3 bases at V and 6 bases at J, with 6 bases between. The germline V gene encodes CDR1 SGHVS and CDR2 FQNEAQ. The CDR3 totals 12 residues. CDR3 DNA: TGTGCCAGCAGCTTTGGGTCTCAGCCCCAGCATTTT. Protein: CASSFGSQPQHF.